One sample yielded the 9 T cell receptor beta chains listed below, sequenced in a study of cytomegalovirus exposure and HLA in healthy donors (dated by TCRdb to the late 2010s). Receptor amplification or capture employed the immunoSEQ multiplex PCR assay. A mixture of 60 forward primers for TCR Vbeta segments and 13 reverse primers for TCR Jbeta segments was used in the multiplex PCR. TCRdb stores this immuneACCESS table with in-frame sequences only. Part of the clones is absent; in the studies checked, under half of the shortfall reflects unresolved V genes, and no reason is known for the rest. Here the sample has 65,000 to 90,000 clones; roughly 75% occur a single time. The ten largest make up around 4% of the sample. Sequenced sample: PBMCs. The receptors originated from a man aged 55 to 70 in good health and CMV-seronegative.

This chain links TRBV20-1 with TRBJ2-7; D gene uncertain. Germline CDR1 DFQATT, CDR2 SNEGSKA (reference sequence). The CDR3 covers 11 residues. The ends were cut back, 6 bases at V and 2 bases at J, with 8 bases in the middle. The CDR3 sequence is CSASEAYEQYF. CDR3 sequence (DNA): TGCAGTGCCAGCGAGGCCTACGAGCAGTACTTC.

The chain carries TRBV18 and TRBJ2-2, with 7 nucleotides matching TRBD1. The CDR3 runs 17 residues. Trimming removed 4 bases from V and 1 base from J; junction bases left unmatched: 9. CDR1 is KGHSH, CDR2 LQKENI, per germline. CDR3 region: CASSQMRQGVNTGELFF. The CDR3 nucleotides are TGTGCCAGCTCACAGATGCGACAGGGTGTGAACACCGGGGAGCTGTTTTTT.

The chain has TRBV21-1 and TRBJ2-1; TRBD1, the D gene given by the table, was not confirmed from the DNA. TRBV21-1 is listed as a pseudogene. This CDR3 has 15 amino acids. The CDR3 is CASSKGGQLNNEQFF. The CDR3 nucleotides read TGTGCCAGCAGCAAAGGGGGACAGCTGAACAATGAGCAGTTCTTC.

The gene calls are TRBV5-1 and TRBJ2-2; TRBD1 matches at 7 bases. V lost 2 bases, J lost 2 bases, and 6 bases stayed unmatched. The germline CDR1 and CDR2 sequences are SGHRS and YFSETQ. The CDR3 extends over 16 amino acids. The CDR3 loop is CASSFNRGENTGELFF. The CDR3 DNA is TGCGCCAGCAGCTTTAACAGGGGAGAAAACACCGGGGAGCTGTTTTTT.

The chain carries TRBV2 and TRBJ1-6; 7 nucleotides agree with TRBD1. CDR3 length: 13 residues. Germline CDR1 reads SNHLY; CDR2 reads FYNNEI. After removal of 10 bases from V and 11 bases from J, the junction contained 11 bases not matched to a gene. The CDR3 nucleotides are TGTGCCACCTCGGCAGGGGGTTGGCCACCCCTCCACTTT. Protein: CATSAGGWPPLHF.

This chain connects TRBV6-4 to TRBJ2-5; 13 positions match TRBD2. Germline trimming cut 3 bases from V and 5 bases from J; bases unmatched to any gene: 3. Germline assignment: CDR1 MRHNA and CDR2 SNTAGT. The CDR3 spans 15 residues. The CDR3 DNA reads as TGTGCCAGCAGTGAACTAGCGGGGGGGCCGGAGACCCAGTACTTC. As protein: CASSELAGGPETQYF.

The chain employs TRBV10-1 and TRBJ2-3; possible D gene TRBD2, 8 bases. Germline V lookup: CDR1 WNHNN, CDR2 SYGVQD (reference sequence). The V end lost 9 bases, the J end lost 0 bases, and 22 bases lay between the germline ends. This CDR3 region has 17 residues. Here the CDR3 reads CARKGAGGPPSTDTQYF. CDR3 in DNA: TGCGCCAGAAAGGGGGCGGGGGGCCCACCTAGCACAGATACGCAGTATTTT.

The chain is built from TRBV2 and TRBJ1-5; 11 nucleotides align to TRBD1. This CDR3 is 15 amino acids long. With 8 bases clipped from V and 1 base from J, the junction kept 4 bases outside the gene matches. The germline V gene encodes CDR1 SNHLY and CDR2 FYNNEI. The CDR3 region has the DNA TGTGCCAGCGGACAGGGGGCCGGGAGCAATCAGCCCCAGCATTTT. Translation: CASGQGAGSNQPQHF.

This clone was detected only once. This rearrangement joins TRBV5-1 to TRBJ1-2; D is unclear. V gave up 0 bases and J gave up 8 bases, with 11 bases separating them. CDR3 size: 13 residues. Germline V lookup: CDR1 SGHRS, CDR2 YFSETQ. DNA for the CDR3: TGCGCCAGCAGCTTGGTAGCTTGGAGCGGCTACACCTTC. It translates to CASSLVAWSGYTF. Drawing the rest from reference TRBV5-1 and TRBJ1-2, the complete variable domain is KAGVTQTPRYLIKTRGQQVTLSCSPISGHRSVSWYQQTPGQGLQFLFEYFSETQRNKGNFPGRFSGRQFSNSRSEMNVSTLELGDSALYLCASSLVAWSGYTFGSGTRLTVV.